Listed here are 14 T cell receptor beta chains from one sample, sequenced in a study of cytotoxic CD8 clonotypes in ibrutinib-treated CLL. Generated by immunoSEQ multiplex PCR, the TCRdb table keeps only in-frame clones and is missing some. The table lists around 200,000 clones, approximately 79% of them singletons. This specimen consisted of PBMCs, obtained after 12 months of ibrutinib treatment. The source of these receptors is a human donor with chronic lymphocytic leukemia.

The chain is built from TRBV19 and TRBJ1-2, with D perhaps TRBD1 (5 bases). The V gene's germline CDR1 is LNHDA and CDR2 SQIVND (reference sequence). The ends were cut back, 2 bases at V and 5 bases at J, with 9 bases in the middle. The CDR3 covers 13 residues. CDR3 in DNA: TGTGCCAGTAGTATACAGGGTTATTATGGCTACACCTTC. As protein: CASSIQGYYGYTF.

The J gene is TRBJ2-7, the V gene TRBV6-1; D may correspond to TRBD1 or TRBD2 (5 bases each). V was shortened by 5 bases and J by 2 bases, with 10 bases between the two germline ends. Germline values: CDR1 MNHNS, CDR2 SASEGT. The CDR3 runs 13 residues. DNA of the CDR3: TGTGCCAGCAGTACCGGGACCGCCTACGAGCAGTACTTC. Its protein product is CASSTGTAYEQYF.

The chain employs TRBV18 and TRBJ2-7; perhaps D is TRBD1 or TRBD2 (8 bases each). Germline CDR1 is KGHSH and CDR2 is LQKENI. The V end lost 6 bases, the J end lost 4 bases, and 19 bases lay between the germline ends. CDR3 length: 15 amino acids. CDR3 sequence reads: CASSPGRGDRYEQYF. CDR3 nucleotide sequence: TGTGCCAGCTCCCCGGGGCGGGGGGACAGGTACGAGCAGTACTTC.

V gene TRBV5-1 combines with J gene TRBJ2-7; 10 bases are shared with TRBD1. In germline, CDR1 is SGHRS, CDR2 YFSETQ. CDR3 size: 16 residues. With V trimmed by 0 bases and J by 2 bases, 5 bases remained unmatched. The CDR3 coding sequence is TGCGCCAGCAGCTTGGCGACAGGGGGCCCTACCTACGAGCAGTACTTC. It codes for CASSLATGGPTYEQYF.

The gene calls are TRBV5-4 and TRBJ1-2; weak D call: TRBD1 (5 bases). Looked up from germline, CDR1 is SGHNT and CDR2 is YYREEE (reference sequence). Trimming stripped 5 bases from V and 5 bases from J, with 19 bases between. The CDR3 covers 15 residues. The CDR3 DNA is TGTGCCAGCAGAAGATCGGACACCGAGACTTATGGCTACACCTTC. It encodes CASRRSDTETYGYTF.

V gene TRBV6-5 combines with J gene TRBJ2-3, with D hard to call. The CDR3 runs to 14 residues. Germline assignment: CDR1 MNHEY and CDR2 SVGAGI. The ends were cut back, 5 bases at V and 1 base at J, with 10 bases in the middle. CDR3 sequence reads: CASSRLQRTDTQYF. For the CDR3, the DNA is TGTGCCAGCAGTCGACTTCAGCGCACAGATACGCAGTATTTT.

This clone has a single count. The chain joins TRBV2 to TRBJ1-2; 9 bases align to TRBD1. Germline CDR1 SNHLY, CDR2 FYNNEI. The CDR3 contains 13 residues. V was pared by 9 bases and J by 6 bases, with 8 bases of the junction left unmatched. CDR3 residues: CASSGQGSNGYTF. In nucleotides, the CDR3 is TGTGCCAGTTCGGGACAGGGATCTAATGGCTACACCTTC. The variable domain in full, completed from reference TRBV2 and TRBJ1-2, reads EPEVTQTPSHQVTQMGQEVILRCVPISNHLYFYWYRQILGQKVEFLVSFYNNEISEKSEIFDDQFSVERPDGSNFTLKIRSTKLEDSAMYFCASSGQGSNGYTFGSGTRLTVV.

V is TRBV25-1 and J is TRBJ2-7, with 7 bases identical to TRBD2. V trimming: 4 bases; J trimming: 6 bases; junction bases outside the gene matches: 6. The CDR3 totals 13 residues. The germline gives CDR1 MGHDK, CDR2 SYGVNS. CDR3 residues: CASSALGGTEQYF. Written as DNA, the CDR3 is TGTGCCAGCAGTGCCCTGGGGGGGACCGAGCAGTACTTC.

This clone came up once. The chain couples TRBV19 to TRBJ1-2, with D maybe TRBD1 (6 bases). V was trimmed by 11 bases and J by 3 bases, leaving 10 bases between them. Germline CDR1 is LNHDA and CDR2 is SQIVND (reference sequence). The CDR3 extends over 11 amino acids. The CDR3 loop reads CAGQGYYGYTF. For the CDR3, the DNA is TGTGCCGGGCAGGGGTACTATGGCTACACCTTC.

The chain uses TRBV11-2 and TRBJ2-1; TRBD2 is a possible D gene (7 bases). The ends were cut back, 5 bases at V and 8 bases at J, with 16 bases in the middle. Germline V CDR1 and CDR2: SGHAT, FQNNGV. The CDR3 is 14 residues long. The DNA of the CDR3 is TGTGCCAGCAGCCAGATCGGGGAGGGGGATGAGCAGTTCTTC. The encoded protein is CASSQIGEGDEQFF.

The V and J genes are TRBV19 and TRBJ1-1; tentative D call: TRBD1 (6 bases). The CDR3 totals 15 residues. Per germline, CDR1 LNHDA and CDR2 SQIVND (reference sequence). V was shortened by 7 bases and J by 0 bases, with 15 bases between the two germline ends. The CDR3, as DNA: TGTGCCAGTACTTTAAGCGGGGGCATGAACACTGAAGCTTTCTTT. Protein sequence: CASTLSGGMNTEAFF. The full variable domain, its missing parts supplied by reference TRBV19 and TRBJ1-1, is DGGITQSPKYLFRKEGQNVTLSCEQNLNHDAMYWYRQDPGQGLRLIYYSQIVNDFQKGDIAEGYSVSREKKESFPLTVTSAQKNPTAFYLCASTLSGGMNTEAFFGQGTRLTVV.

The rearrangement joins TRBV9 to TRBJ2-7; 9 nucleotides align to TRBD1. The J segment lost 2 bases and the V segment lost 3 bases, leaving 9 bases of the junction unmatched. Germline CDR1 SGDLS, CDR2 YYNGEE. This CDR3 region has 16 residues. CDR3 in amino acids: CASSAGPGQGAYEQYF. Here the CDR3 DNA reads TGTGCCAGCAGCGCAGGACCGGGACAGGGAGCCTACGAGCAGTACTTC. Combining the CDR3 with reference TRBV9 and TRBJ2-7 gives the whole variable domain DSGVTQTPKHLITATGQRVTLRCSPRSGDLSVYWYQQSLDQGLQFLIQYYNGEERAKGNILERFSAQQFPDLHSELNLSSLELGDSALYFCASSAGPGQGAYEQYFGPGTRLTVT.

The V and J genes are TRBV27 and TRBJ1-1; D is possibly TRBD1 (6 bases). CDR1 and CDR2 (germline): MNHEY, SMNVEV (reference sequence). The CDR3 runs 14 residues. The germline V and J ends were trimmed by 5 bases and 1 base, with 11 bases remaining between them. The DNA of the CDR3 is TGTGCCAGCAGTGTGGACAGCTGGAACACTGAAGCTTTCTTT. Its protein is CASSVDSWNTEAFF.

The chain recombines TRBV7-6 with TRBJ2-1; 8 nucleotides align to TRBD2. The CDR3 consists of 14 residues. The germline CDR1 and CDR2 sequences are SGHVS and FNYEAQ. With V trimmed by 4 bases and J by 8 bases, 7 bases remained unmatched. The CDR3 is CASSSGPAGDEQFF. For the CDR3, the DNA is TGTGCCAGCAGCTCGGGACCAGCGGGGGATGAGCAGTTCTTC.